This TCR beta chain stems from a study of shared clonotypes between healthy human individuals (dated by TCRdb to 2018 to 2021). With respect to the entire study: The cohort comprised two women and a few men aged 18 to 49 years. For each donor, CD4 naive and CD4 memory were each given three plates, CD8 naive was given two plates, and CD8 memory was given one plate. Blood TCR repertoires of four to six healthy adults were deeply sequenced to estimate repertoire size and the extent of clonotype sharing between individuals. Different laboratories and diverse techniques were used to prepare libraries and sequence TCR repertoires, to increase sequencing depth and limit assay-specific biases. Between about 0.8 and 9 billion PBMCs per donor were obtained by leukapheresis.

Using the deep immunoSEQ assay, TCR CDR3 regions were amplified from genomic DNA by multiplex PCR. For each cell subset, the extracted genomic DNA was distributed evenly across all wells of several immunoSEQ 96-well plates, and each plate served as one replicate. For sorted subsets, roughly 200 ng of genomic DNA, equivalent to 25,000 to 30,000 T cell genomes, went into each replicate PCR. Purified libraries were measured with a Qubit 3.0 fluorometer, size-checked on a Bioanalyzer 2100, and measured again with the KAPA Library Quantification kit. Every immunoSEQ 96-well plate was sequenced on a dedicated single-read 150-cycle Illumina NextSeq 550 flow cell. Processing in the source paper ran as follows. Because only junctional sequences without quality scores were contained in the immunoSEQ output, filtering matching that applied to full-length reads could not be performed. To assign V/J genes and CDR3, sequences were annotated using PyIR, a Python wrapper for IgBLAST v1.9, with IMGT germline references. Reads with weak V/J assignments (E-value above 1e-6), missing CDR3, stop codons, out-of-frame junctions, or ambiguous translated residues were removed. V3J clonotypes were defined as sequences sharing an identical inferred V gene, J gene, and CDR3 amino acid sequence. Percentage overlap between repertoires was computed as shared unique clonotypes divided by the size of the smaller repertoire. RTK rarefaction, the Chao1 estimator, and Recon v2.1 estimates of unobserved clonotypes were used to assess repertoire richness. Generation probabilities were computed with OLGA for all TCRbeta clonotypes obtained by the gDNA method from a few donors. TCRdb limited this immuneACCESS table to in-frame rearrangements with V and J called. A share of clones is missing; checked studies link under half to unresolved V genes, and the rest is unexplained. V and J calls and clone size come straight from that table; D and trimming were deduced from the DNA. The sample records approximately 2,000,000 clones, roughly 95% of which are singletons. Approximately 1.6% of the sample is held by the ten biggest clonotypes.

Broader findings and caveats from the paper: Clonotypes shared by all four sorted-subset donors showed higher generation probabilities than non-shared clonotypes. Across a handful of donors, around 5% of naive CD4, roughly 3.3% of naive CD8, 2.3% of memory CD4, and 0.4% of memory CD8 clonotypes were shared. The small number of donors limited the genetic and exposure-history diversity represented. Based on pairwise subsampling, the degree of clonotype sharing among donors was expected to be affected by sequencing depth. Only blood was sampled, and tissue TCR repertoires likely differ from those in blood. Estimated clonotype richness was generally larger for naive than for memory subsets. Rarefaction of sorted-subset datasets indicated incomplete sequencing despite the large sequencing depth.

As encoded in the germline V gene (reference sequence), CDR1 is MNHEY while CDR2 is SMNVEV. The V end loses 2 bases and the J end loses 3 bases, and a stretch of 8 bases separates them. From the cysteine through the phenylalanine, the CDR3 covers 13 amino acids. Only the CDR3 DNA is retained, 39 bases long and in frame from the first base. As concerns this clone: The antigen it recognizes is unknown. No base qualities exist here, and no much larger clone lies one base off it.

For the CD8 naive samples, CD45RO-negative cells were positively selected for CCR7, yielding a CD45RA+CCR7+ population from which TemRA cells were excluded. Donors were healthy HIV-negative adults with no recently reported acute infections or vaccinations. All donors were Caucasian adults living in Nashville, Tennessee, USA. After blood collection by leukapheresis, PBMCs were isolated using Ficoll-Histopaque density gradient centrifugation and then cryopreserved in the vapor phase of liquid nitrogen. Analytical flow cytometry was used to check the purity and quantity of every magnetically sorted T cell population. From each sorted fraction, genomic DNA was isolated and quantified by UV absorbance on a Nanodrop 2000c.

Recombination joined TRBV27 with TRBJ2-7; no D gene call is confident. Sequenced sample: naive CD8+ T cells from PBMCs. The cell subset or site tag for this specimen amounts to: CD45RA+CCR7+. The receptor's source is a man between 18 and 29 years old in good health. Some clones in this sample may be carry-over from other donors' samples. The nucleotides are TGTGCCAGCAGTTTAAAAAGCATCTACGAGCAGTACTTC. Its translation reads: CASSLKSIYEQYF.